What follows are 17 T cell receptor beta chains derived from one specimen sequenced in a study of blood T cell repertoires in COVID-19. Profiled with immunoSEQ multiplex PCR; TCRdb holds only in-frame clones, not every one. This table has about 270,000 clones, 86% appearing once. The source material was peripheral blood. These receptors came from a man in his forties with active or convalescent COVID-19.

This clone came up once. This chain joins TRBV18 and TRBJ1-2, with 7 nucleotides matching TRBD1. V shed 2 bases and J 2 bases; nucleotides not matched to a gene: 5. The CDR3 extends over 15 amino acids. CDR1 and CDR2 (germline): KGHSH, LQKENI. CDR3 loop: CASSPSGQQNYGYTF. The CDR3 coding sequence is TGTGCCAGCTCACCATCGGGACAGCAGAACTATGGCTACACCTTC.

V is TRBV6-1 and J is TRBJ1-2, with D possibly being TRBD1 (5 bases). The CDR3 loop spans 18 amino acids. Trimming cost V 1 base and J 4 bases, with 22 bases left between them. Germline-derived CDR1 and CDR2 are MNHNS and SASEGT. The DNA of the CDR3 is TGTGCCAGCAGTGAAGATCTTTTAGGAGGGGCGTCATCCTATGGCTACACCTTC. It encodes CASSEDLLGGASSYGYTF.

This chain connects TRBV6-5 to TRBJ1-5, with 7 bases aligning to TRBD1. Trimming at V came to 4 bases and at J to 4 bases, leaving 7 bases not matched to a gene. This CDR3 spans 15 amino acids. The V gene's germline CDR1 is MNHEY and CDR2 SVGAGI. As DNA, the CDR3 is TGTGCCAGCAGTTTAGGGGGCGTTGGAAATCAGCCCCAGCATTTT. Residues: CASSLGGVGNQPQHF.

The chain uses TRBV10-1 and TRBJ2-2; 10 bases align to TRBD1. From germline, CDR1 is WNHNN and CDR2 SYGVQD (reference sequence). V gave up 3 bases and J gave up 7 bases; unmatched junction bases: 11. The CDR3 consists of 17 residues. This CDR3 is CASSEFGQGDRYGELFF. Written as DNA, the CDR3 is TGCGCCAGCAGTGAATTTGGACAGGGGGACCGTTACGGGGAGCTGTTTTTT.

The J gene is TRBJ1-5, the V gene TRBV9; 7 nucleotides agree with TRBD1. This CDR3 has 14 residues. The V segment lost 4 bases and the J segment 6 bases; nucleotides outside the gene matches: 7. CDR1 SGDLS and CDR2 YYNGEE come from the germline V gene. The CDR3 sequence: CASSLTGDGQPQHF. The CDR3 bases are TGTGCCAGCAGCCTCACAGGGGATGGTCAGCCCCAGCATTTT.

The gene calls are TRBV19 and TRBJ2-7, with 10 bases matching TRBD1. Germline-derived CDR1 and CDR2 are LNHDA and SQIVND (reference sequence). J was trimmed by 0 bases and V by 7 bases; bases with no gene match: 6. CDR3 length equals 15 residues. As DNA, the CDR3 is TGTGCCAGTACCCGAGGGACAGGGGACTCCTACGAGCAGTACTTC. Amino acid sequence: CASTRGTGDSYEQYF.

The chain couples TRBV6-1 to TRBJ1-5, with TRBD1 as a possible D gene (5 bases). V was cut by 2 bases and J by 4 bases, with 15 bases left in between. Per the germline V gene, CDR1 is MNHNS and CDR2 is SASEGT. CDR3 length equals 16 residues. CDR3 in amino acids: CASSERWRDENQPQHF. CDR3 sequence (DNA): TGTGCCAGCAGTGAACGGTGGCGGGACGAAAATCAGCCCCAGCATTTT.

The V call is TRBV12-3 or TRBV12-4, the J call TRBJ2-1; D unresolved. V shed 6 bases and J shed 5 bases, with 2 bases lying between them. This CDR3 region has 10 residues. CDR3 DNA: TGTGCCAGCAGCAACAATGAGCAGTTCTTC. Translating gives CASSNNEQFF.

The chain joins TRBV7-9 to TRBJ2-5; tentative D call: TRBD1 (6 bases). CDR3 length equals 15 residues. Trimming cost V 3 bases and J 2 bases, with 13 bases left between them. Germline values: CDR1 SEHNR, CDR2 FQNEAQ (reference sequence). CDR3 protein: CASSFPQRGQETQYF. CDR3 DNA: TGTGCCAGCAGCTTTCCTCAGAGGGGGCAAGAGACCCAGTACTTC. Supplemented by reference TRBV7-9 and TRBJ2-5, the full variable domain reads DTGVSQNPRHKITKRGQNVTFRCDPISEHNRLYWYRQTLGQGPEFLTYFQNEAQLEKSRLLSDRFSAERPKGSFSTLEIQRTEQGDSAMYLCASSFPQRGQETQYFGPGTRLLVL.

The chain has TRBV28 and TRBJ2-6; 8 bases align to TRBD1. V dropped 4 bases and J dropped 1; count of bases not matched to a gene: 3. CDR3 length: 16 amino acids. The germline V gene has CDR1 MDHEN and CDR2 SYDVKM. CDR3 in DNA: TGTGCCAGCAGTTCCAGGGGGCGGTCTGGGGCCAACGTCCTGACTTTC. Its translation: CASSSRGRSGANVLTF.

V is TRBV9 and J is TRBJ1-3; D is unresolved. This CDR3 is built from 15 residues. The V gene's germline CDR1 is SGDLS and CDR2 YYNGEE. Trimming removed 4 bases at V and 3 bases at J, with 14 bases between. This CDR3 reads CASSLSLGSGNTIYF. In DNA form, the CDR3 reads TGTGCCAGCAGCCTCAGTTTGGGGAGTGGAAACACCATATATTTT.

The CDR3 bases are TGTGCCAGCAGCTTAGGAGATTCACAGCCCCAGCATTTT. Residues: CASSLGDSQPQHF. This rearrangement joins TRBV7-9 to TRBJ1-5; the D is unclear. The length of the CDR3 is 13 residues. Germline CDR1 is SEHNR and CDR2 is FQNEAQ (reference sequence). Trimming pared 1 base from V and 7 bases from J, leaving 8 bases between.

This chain connects TRBV30 to TRBJ2-7; D not resolved. CDR1 is GTSNPN and CDR2 is SVGIG in the germline V gene (reference sequence). Trimming removed 4 bases from V and 0 bases from J, with 10 bases in between. CDR3 length: 13 amino acids. The CDR3 spells CAWIPTSSYEQYF. The CDR3 DNA reads as TGTGCCTGGATTCCGACTTCCTCCTACGAGCAGTACTTC.

V gene TRBV15 combines with J gene TRBJ1-5; unclear D gene. CDR3 size: 15 residues. V was cut by 0 bases and J by 2 bases, with 8 bases left in between. The germline CDR1 and CDR2 sequences are LNHNV and YYDKDF (reference sequence). In DNA, the CDR3 is TGTGCCACCAGCAGAGATAACAGCCGCAATCAGCCCCAGCATTTT. Translation gives CATSRDNSRNQPQHF.

The chain couples TRBV18 to TRBJ2-7; 7 bases are shared with TRBD2. V was pared by 2 bases and J by 3 bases, with 7 bases of the junction left unmatched. There are 15 residues in the CDR3. CDR1 is KGHSH, CDR2 LQKENI, per germline. CDR3: CASSPLSGGLYEQYF. The CDR3 DNA sequence: TGTGCCAGCTCACCATTGTCGGGAGGCCTCTACGAGCAGTACTTC.

V is TRBV28 and J is TRBJ2-7; 7 bases are shared with TRBD1. The CDR3 spans 14 residues. In germline, CDR1 is MDHEN, CDR2 SYDVKM. V gave up 7 bases and J gave up 7 bases; unmatched junction bases: 13. CDR3 amino acids: CASIGGQASGEQYF. DNA for the CDR3: TGTGCCAGCATAGGAGGACAGGCCTCAGGGGAGCAGTACTTC.

The V and J genes are TRBV9 and TRBJ1-2; 8 nucleotides line up with TRBD1. Germline V lookup: CDR1 SGDLS, CDR2 YYNGEE. The CDR3 length is 15 residues. The V and J ends lost 2 bases and 4 bases, in that order; junction bases with no gene match: 7. The CDR3 nucleotides are TGTGCCAGCAGCGTCTTCGGGACAGGATCCTATGGCTACACCTTC. Encoded protein: CASSVFGTGSYGYTF. Full variable domain (remainder filled in from reference TRBV9 and TRBJ1-2): DSGVTQTPKHLITATGQRVTLRCSPRSGDLSVYWYQQSLDQGLQFLIQYYNGEERAKGNILERFSAQQFPDLHSELNLSSLELGDSALYFCASSVFGTGSYGYTFGSGTRLTVV.